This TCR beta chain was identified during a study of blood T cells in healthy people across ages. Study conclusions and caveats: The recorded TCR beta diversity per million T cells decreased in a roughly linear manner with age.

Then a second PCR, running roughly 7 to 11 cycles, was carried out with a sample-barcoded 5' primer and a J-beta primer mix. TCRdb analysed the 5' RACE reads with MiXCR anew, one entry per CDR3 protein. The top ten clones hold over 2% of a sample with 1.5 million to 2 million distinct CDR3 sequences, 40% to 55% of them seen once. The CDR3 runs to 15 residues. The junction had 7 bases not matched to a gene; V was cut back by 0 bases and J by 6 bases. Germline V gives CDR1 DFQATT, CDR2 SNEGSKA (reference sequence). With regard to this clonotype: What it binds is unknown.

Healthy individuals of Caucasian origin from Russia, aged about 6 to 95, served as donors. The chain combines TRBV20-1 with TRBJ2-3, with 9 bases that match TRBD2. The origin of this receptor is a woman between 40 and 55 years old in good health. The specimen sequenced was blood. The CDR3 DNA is TGCAGTGCTAGAGATGCGGGGGGGGGCCCGGATACGCAGTATTTT. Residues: CSARDAGGGPDTQYF.